These T cell receptor beta chains were read from a single sample in a study of OX40 agonist ivuxolimab in advanced cancers. The data were produced by immunoSEQ multiplex PCR, yet TCRdb's version contains in-frame clones alone and is incomplete. The repertoire holds about 12,000 clones, with roughly 71% as singletons. The sequenced sample was CD4+ or CD8+ T cells sorted from blood, obtained in a trial of the OX40 agonist ivuxolimab. Every receptor here comes from an adult with an advanced solid tumor such as melanoma, head and neck, liver or kidney cancer. CDR3s include the opening cysteine and the closing phenylalanine or tryptophan. D genes are given only for firm matches. Expanded clones get a size class; other rows say once, few or many, or leave the size out.

d_call | j_call | clone_size | v_call | cdr3_aa | cdr3_nt
TRBD1 | TRBJ1-2 | - | TRBV28 | CASTPGQEMRGYTF | TGTGCCAGCACTCCGGGACAGGAGATGCGGGGCTACACCTTC
- | TRBJ2-1 | - | TRBV6-6 | CASSYYTGSSEQFF | TGTGCCAGCAGTTACTATACAGGGTCTAGTGAGCAGTTCTTC
- | TRBJ2-5 | - | TRBV28 | CASSPYREVEETQYF | TGTGCCAGCAGTCCCTACAGGGAGGTTGAGGAGACCCAGTACTTC
TRBD1 | TRBJ2-1 | - | TRBV19 | CASSGRDRIYNEQFF | TGTGCCAGTAGTGGCCGGGACAGGATCTACAATGAGCAGTTCTTC
- | TRBJ1-1 | - | TRBV7-9 | CASSSEGLGLNTEAFF | TGTGCCAGCAGTTCAGAGGGGTTAGGGTTAAACACTGAAGCTTTCTTT
- | TRBJ2-1 | - | TRBV4-3 | CASSQEKRTEYNEQFF | TGCGCCAGCAGCCAAGAGAAAAGGACAGAGTACAATGAGCAGTTCTTC
- | TRBJ2-1 | - | TRBV11-2 | CASSLVGFGRRNNEQFF | TGTGCCAGCAGCTTAGTTGGGTTCGGGCGGAGAAACAATGAGCAGTTCTTC
- | TRBJ2-1 | - | TRBV27 | CASSLQRVLSYNEQFF | TGTGCCAGCAGTTTACAGAGGGTCCTTTCCTACAATGAGCAGTTCTTC
- | TRBJ2-7 | - | TRBV25-1 | CASSEWEGGYYEQYF | TGTGCCAGCAGTGAATGGGAAGGGGGATACTACGAGCAGTACTTC
- | TRBJ2-1 | - | TRBV27 | CASSLNSYNEQFF | TGTGCCAGCAGTTTAAATTCCTACAATGAGCAGTTCTTC
TRBD1 | TRBJ1-2 | - | TRBV19 | CASSYRGRGTYGYTF | TGTGCCAGTAGCTACAGGGGGCGCGGGACCTATGGCTACACCTTC
- | TRBJ2-1 | few | TRBV2 | CASSEGWGRDEQFF | TGTGCCAGCAGTGAAGGGTGGGGTAGAGATGAGCAGTTCTTC
- | TRBJ2-1 | - | TRBV5-1 | CASSLHSGSYNEQFF | TGCGCCAGCAGCTTGCATAGCGGCTCCTACAATGAGCAGTTCTTC
TRBD2 | TRBJ2-7 | once | TRBV5-6 | CASSLGLAEQYF | TGTGCCAGCAGCCTAGGACTAGCGGAGCAGTACTTC
- | TRBJ2-1 | - | TRBV4-3 | CASSLTGGNEQFF | TGCGCCAGCAGCCTCACGGGTGGAAATGAGCAGTTCTTC
TRBD1 | TRBJ1-2 | - | TRBV7-8 | CASSVRSTGTDYGYTF | TGTGCCAGCAGCGTTAGATCCACCGGGACAGATTATGGCTACACCTTC
- | TRBJ2-7 | - | TRBV12-5 | CASGLVCSGTRLYEQYF | TGTGCTAGTGGTTTGGTATGTTCAGGGACACGACTCTACGAGCAGTACTTC
TRBD2 | TRBJ2-1 | - | TRBV5-8 | CASSPGLAERYNEQFF | TGTGCCAGCAGCCCGGGACTAGCGGAGCGATACAATGAGCAGTTCTTC
TRBD1 | TRBJ2-5 | - | TRBV15 | CATSRGNRGQETQYF | TGTGCCACCAGCAGAGGTAACAGGGGTCAGGAGACCCAGTACTTC
- | TRBJ2-2 | - | TRBV6-5 | CASSLVGGPNGELFF | TGTGCCAGCAGTTTAGTAGGAGGCCCCAACGGGGAGCTGTTTTTT
- | TRBJ2-2 | - | TRBV6-5 | CASSGGHVNTGELFF | TGTGCCAGCAGTGGGGGACATGTGAACACCGGGGAGCTGTTTTTT
TRBD2 | TRBJ2-5 | - | TRBV11-2 | CASSPQRGYDQETQYF | TGTGCCAGCAGCCCCCAGCGGGGCTACGACCAAGAGACCCAGTACTTC